What follows are 12 T cell receptor beta chains derived from one specimen sequenced in a study of cytomegalovirus exposure and HLA in healthy donors. The PCR ran on 60 Vbeta and 13 Jbeta primers. Only in-frame clones appear in the TCRdb table, and some are missing; sequencing was by immunoSEQ multiplex PCR. The sample contains 220,000 or so clones, approximately 68% of which appear only once. Sequenced material: PBMCs. The receptors shown here come from a woman in her thirties in good health and CMV-seronegative.

V usage is TRBV11-3 and J usage is TRBJ1-2; D might be TRBD1 (6 bases). V was shortened by 5 bases and J by 3 bases, with 10 bases between the two germline ends. The germline CDR1 and CDR2 sequences are SGHNT and YENEEA. The CDR3 loop spans 13 amino acids. CDR3 nucleotide sequence: TGTGCCAGCAGCCGACAGGCCTACTATGGCTACACCTTC. Translation gives CASSRQAYYGYTF.

The V gene is TRBV9, the J gene TRBJ2-3, with D perhaps TRBD2 (6 bases). V was pared by 0 bases and J by 2 bases, with 13 bases between. This CDR3 is 16 amino acids long. Looked up from germline, CDR1 is SGDLS and CDR2 is YYNGEE. The CDR3 bases are TGTGCCAGCAGCGTAGGCTGGGCTAGCGACACAGATACGCAGTATTTT. This gives the protein CASSVGWASDTDTQYF.

The chain carries TRBV7-6 and TRBJ2-5; D may be TRBD2 (5 bases). V shed 5 bases and J shed 9 bases, with 16 bases lying between them. CDR3 length: 13 residues. CDR1 is SGHVS, CDR2 FNYEAQ, per germline. CDR3 loop: CASSPPLVEAQYF. For the CDR3, the DNA is TGTGCCAGCAGCCCGCCCCTCGTGGAGGCCCAGTACTTC.

The chain couples TRBV15 to TRBJ2-3; 13 bases line up with TRBD2. J gave up 2 bases and V 3 bases, and 5 bases lay outside the gene matches. This CDR3 spans 17 amino acids. CDR1 LNHNV and CDR2 YYDKDF come from the germline V gene (reference sequence). CDR3 sequence reads: CATSRATSGRPTDTQYF. The CDR3 DNA sequence: TGTGCCACCAGCAGGGCGACTAGCGGGAGGCCCACAGATACGCAGTATTTT.

The rearrangement links TRBV2 to TRBJ2-7, with a weak D call TRBD2 (5 bases). V was shortened by 10 bases and J by 5 bases, with 21 bases between the two germline ends. Per the germline V gene, CDR1 is SNHLY and CDR2 is FYNNEI. CDR3 length: 14 amino acids. CDR3 in DNA: TGTGCCATCACCACACTGCTAACGGGGAACGAGCAGTACTTC. As protein: CAITTLLTGNEQYF.

The CDR3 DNA reads as TGTGCCAGCAGGTGGGGGGTTTCTACGAACACCGGGGAGCTGTTTTTT. This encodes CASRWGVSTNTGELFF. The chain carries TRBV27 and TRBJ2-2, with a weak D call TRBD2 (6 bases). V dropped 6 bases and J dropped 0 bases, with 14 bases sitting between them. The CDR3 spans 16 residues. Germline CDR1 MNHEY, CDR2 SMNVEV (reference sequence).

This clone is a singleton in its sample. The CDR3 protein is CASSFGRDNYGYTF. CDR3 nucleotide sequence: TGTGCCAGCAGCTTCGGACGGGATAACTATGGCTACACCTTC. This rearrangement joins TRBV7-2 to TRBJ1-2; D not resolved. Per germline, CDR1 SGHTA and CDR2 FQGNSA. This CDR3 contains 14 residues. V gave up 3 bases and J gave up 1 base, with 9 bases separating them.

The rearrangement joins TRBV27 to TRBJ1-1, with 12 bases fitting TRBD1. Germline values: CDR1 MNHEY, CDR2 SMNVEV (reference sequence). This CDR3 comprises 14 residues. V was clipped by 5 bases and J by 5 bases; unmatched bases: 3. The CDR3 protein is CASSRDRGLTEAFF. CDR3 sequence (DNA): TGTGCCAGCAGTCGGGACAGGGGGCTTACTGAAGCTTTCTTT.

The rearrangement links TRBV5-4 to TRBJ2-3, with D unclear. V lost 1 base and J lost 0, with 6 bases in between. The CDR3 is 14 amino acids. Germline loops: CDR1 SGHNT, CDR2 YYREEE (reference sequence). CDR3 loop: CASSLSISTDTQYF. DNA of the CDR3: TGTGCCAGCAGCTTGTCTATCAGCACAGATACGCAGTATTTT.

This clone has just a few counts. The chain has TRBV5-1 and TRBJ1-3; D ambiguous. This CDR3 is built from 13 residues. V was clipped by 1 base and J by 8 bases, with 10 bases between them. Germline V gene data show CDR1 as SGHRS and CDR2 as YFSETQ. The CDR3 loop is CASSLTPYDTIYF. As DNA, the CDR3 is TGCGCCAGCAGCTTGACGCCCTATGACACCATATATTTT.

This rearrangement joins TRBV5-6 to TRBJ1-2, with unresolved D. Looked up from germline, CDR1 is SGHDT and CDR2 is YYEEEE. V was trimmed by 6 bases and J by 4 bases, leaving 10 bases between them. The length of the CDR3 is 12 residues. This CDR3 is CASIAKGYGYTF. CDR3 bases: TGTGCCAGCATAGCGAAGGGCTATGGCTACACCTTC. Together with reference TRBV5-6 and TRBJ1-2, the CDR3 gives the full variable domain: DAGVTQSPTHLIKTRGQQVTLRCSPKSGHDTVSWYQQALGQGPQFIFQYYEEEERQRGNFPDRFSGHQFPNYSSELNVNALLLGDSALYLCASIAKGYGYTFGSGTRLTVV.

The chain is built from TRBV5-1 and TRBJ2-7; 10 nucleotides align to TRBD1. CDR3 size: 13 residues. CDR1 and CDR2 from the germline V gene are SGHRS and YFSETQ. After removal of 6 bases from V and 4 bases from J, the junction contained 4 bases not matched to a gene. In DNA, the CDR3 is TGCGCCAGCAAACCGGGACAGGGGTACGAGCAGTACTTC. This sequence encodes CASKPGQGYEQYF.